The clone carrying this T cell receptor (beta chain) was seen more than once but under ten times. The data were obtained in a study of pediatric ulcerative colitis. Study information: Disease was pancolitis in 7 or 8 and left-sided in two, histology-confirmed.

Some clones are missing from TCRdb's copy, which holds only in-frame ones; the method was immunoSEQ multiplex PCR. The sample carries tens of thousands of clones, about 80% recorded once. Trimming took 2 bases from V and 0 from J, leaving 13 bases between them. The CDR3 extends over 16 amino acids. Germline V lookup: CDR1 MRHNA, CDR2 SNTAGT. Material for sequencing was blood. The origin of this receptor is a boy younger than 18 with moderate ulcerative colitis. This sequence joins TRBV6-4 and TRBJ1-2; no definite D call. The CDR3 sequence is CASSDNGEQTNYGYTF. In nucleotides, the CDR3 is TGTGCCAGCAGTGACAATGGGGAGCAAACTAACTATGGCTACACCTTC.